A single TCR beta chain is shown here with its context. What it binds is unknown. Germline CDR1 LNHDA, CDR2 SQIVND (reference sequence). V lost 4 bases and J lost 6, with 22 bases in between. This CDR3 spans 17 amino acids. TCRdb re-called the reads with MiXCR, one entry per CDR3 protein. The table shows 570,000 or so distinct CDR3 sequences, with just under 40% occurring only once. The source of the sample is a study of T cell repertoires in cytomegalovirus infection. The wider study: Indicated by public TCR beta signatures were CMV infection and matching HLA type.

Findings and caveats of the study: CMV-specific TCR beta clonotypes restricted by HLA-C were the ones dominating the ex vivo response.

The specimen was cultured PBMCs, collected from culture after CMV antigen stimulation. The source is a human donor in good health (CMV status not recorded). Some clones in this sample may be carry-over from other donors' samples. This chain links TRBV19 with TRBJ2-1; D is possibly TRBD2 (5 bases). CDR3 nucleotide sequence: TGTGCCAGTAGTACCTCATCGGGTATACGGGGTGGCAATGAGCAGTTCTTC. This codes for CASSTSSGIRGGNEQFF.